This T cell receptor (beta chain) emerged from a study of cytomegalovirus exposure and HLA in healthy donors (dated by TCRdb to 2016 to 2017). Some background on the complete study: An earlier analysis of 550 to 700 of the donors reported roughly 300 Gb of sequence data and around 110 million unique TCR beta sequences from about 200 million T cells. Roughly 300 gigabases of sequencing data and 78 million or so unique TCR sequences were included in an early release covering about 700 HLA-typed donors. The genetic ancestry cluster associated with self-reported Caucasian donors included around 76% of the 398 genotyped donors. The aim of the study was to test whether cataloging public T cell receptors could identify signatures of past pathogen exposure. The study profiled the T cell repertoires of 500 to 800 subjects by immunosequencing and related them to cytomegalovirus serostatus. Besides the first cohort of more than 650 subjects, a separate validation cohort made up of about 120 different subjects was used. To predict cytomegalovirus infection status, the study combined high-throughput TCR immunosequencing, statistical association of individual TCRs with disease status, and machine learning. A later analysis re-examined previously published TCR beta repertoires from about 670 donors and added high-resolution HLA genotyping to investigate patterns of TCR occurrence. In the later analysis, no new phenotypic data were used to find candidate immune exposures; instead, reliance was placed on TCR beta sequences and their occurrence across donors. An earlier analysis of about 620 of the donors applied high-throughput TCR beta sequencing to assess whether each TCR beta V gene segment acted as functional or pseudogenic. Alongside the repertoire data, information on donor age, sex, ethnicity and CMV serostatus was compiled. Genome-wide SNP genotypes for about 65% of the roughly 670 donors were used in a later genetic analysis, which treated that subset as a discovery cohort. Every repertoire in the discovery cohort had been generated on one and the same sequencing platform. Both class I and class II loci were covered by HLA typing, at four-digit resolution. Typing coverage varied by locus: roughly 620-640 donors for A, B, C, DRB1 and DQB1; roughly 560 for DQA1; more than 600 for DPA1; approximately 490 for DPB1. Because of strong linkage in the cohort, a handful of DR-DQ haplotypes were treated as single units for association and clustering. Among 398 genotyped donors of the cohort, an average of about 240,000 unique TCR beta nucleotide sequences were sequenced per donor, about a sixth of them non-productive.

In total, around 600 healthy bone marrow donors made up the cohort. At the time of sampling, every cohort member was nominally healthy, though immune exposures that went unrecorded were likely present. The donor tested CMV seronegative and was one of the 352 seronegative cohort members. Each donor provided a peripheral blood sample, and peripheral blood mononuclear cells were used for TCR beta sequencing. The Qiagen DNeasy Blood Extraction Kit was used to extract genomic DNA from the blood cell samples. The study at large found these results: According to the authors, the approach could potentially be generalized to other disease states and immunological phenotypes. In a later genetic analysis, a missense DCLRE1C variant was associated with V-gene and J-gene trimming of TCR beta chains, and the association was replicated in an independent cohort. In a later analysis, more than 15,000 TCR beta sequences were associated with specific HLA alleles at a false discovery rate of 0.05. The study listed 164 TCR beta chains as associated with cytomegalovirus. Broadly in line with IMGT annotations, most TCR beta V segments showed up in productive rearrangements about 87% or about 30% of the time in an earlier analysis of roughly 590 of the donors. According to a later analysis, most CMV-associated TCR beta chains appeared to be HLA-restricted, and the HLA associations seemed to be driven largely by CMV exposure. The presence/absence analyses assumed that sequencing depth was roughly uniform across donors, and that assumption may not be true. In a later analysis, TCR association rates were found to vary across HLA loci, with the most associated TCRs seen for DRB1 alleles and the fewest for HLA-C alleles. Most TCR sequences were observed very rarely across donors, whereas some public TCRs were present in many individuals. Because HLA typing was unavailable for some donors at each locus, only the typed subset was used in association tests. Only TCR beta chains were sequenced in this cohort, and the absence of alpha or paired-chain data limited detectable features. Immune exposure information for the cohort was limited to CMV serostatus. Some IMGT-functional V segments, including TRBV6-2 and TRBV6-3, could not be distinguished by the 87-base-pair reads and were therefore excluded. A further reported finding was that TCR beta sequences accurately predicted the HLA-A and HLA-B alleles for most subjects in the first cohort. In a later genetic analysis, fewer N-insertions in productive TCRs were reported among donors in an Asian-associated ancestry cluster than the roughly 640-donor mean. In a later analysis, several top co-occurrence clusters were reported to appear linked to parvovirus B19, influenza, CMV and Epstein-Barr virus. When HLA alleles, especially DR and DQ, strongly co-occurred, attributing TCR associations to individual alleles was difficult. Linkage disequilibrium might explain the correlated functional status among segregating V segments, but an unknown experimental factor could not be ruled out. Three of the identified cytomegalovirus-associated TCR beta chains were confirmed in vitro to be specific for cytomegalovirus antigens. Because counts were too low, roughly 16 rarely observed V segments, including chromosome 9 orphons, were left out of the earlier analysis of some 600 of the donors. A cluster of highly shared sequence variants was judged likely to be a technical artifact of the sequencing pipeline. Cytomegalovirus status was reported to be diagnosed by the classifier with high specificity and sensitivity in both the original and validation cohorts. In a later analysis, HLA-associated TCR beta chains were found to be more clonally expanded and to have lower generation probabilities than equally common non-associated chains.

Between the V and J ends, shortened by 5 bases and 0 bases respectively, the junction contains 17 bases. The germline V gene (reference sequence) sets CDR1 to SGHAT and CDR2 to FQDESV. The CDR3 covers 17 residues, taking in both the cysteine and the phenylalanine. Just the 51-base CDR3 DNA is kept, in frame starting at base 1. Library prep was done by the immunoSEQ multiplex PCR assay. A mixture of 60 forward primers for TCR Vbeta segments and 13 reverse primers for TCR Jbeta segments was used in the multiplex PCR. The CDR3 region of rearranged TCR beta genes was amplified from genomic DNA by a multiplex PCR assay. The amplified TCR beta libraries were sequenced on the Illumina HiSeq System as 87-base-pair reads. In the source study's methods: A later analysis counted some 74 million unique TCR beta chains across the 550 to 700 repertoires, and around 12 million of these chains were shared by at least two donors. Raw reads were error-corrected and collapsed into unique sequences with a nearest-neighbor algorithm that merged closely related sequences to remove PCR and sequencing errors. V, D and J gene segments were assigned by aligning CDR3 sequences to IMGT reference sequences. Each retained sequence needed at least a six-nucleotide match to both a V gene segment and a J gene segment. A rearrangement counted as productive if the CDR3 had no stop codons and remained in frame with V and J, and every other rearrangement counted as non-productive. Following IMGT convention, CDR3 was defined as the stretch from the second conserved V-encoded cysteine up to the conserved J-encoded phenylalanine. Sequences without an unambiguous match to a single V gene segment were excluded from the earlier analysis of several hundred of the donors. In an earlier analysis of approximately 590 of the donors, V segments were called functional above 56.7% productive rearrangements and were called segregating when the between-donor standard deviation exceeded 5%. A statistical classification framework was built for diagnosing cytomegalovirus status from the catalog of TCR beta chain sequences. In a later analysis, V and J genes were assigned by comparing TCR nucleotide sequences against IMGT/GENE-DB human TR gene sequences. Using the TCRdist pipeline, a later analysis assigned CDR3 sequences along with most-parsimonious VDJ recombination scenarios. In a later analysis, every TCR beta chain was defined by the combination of its CDR3 amino acid sequence and its V-gene family, and reads without a unique V-gene family were dropped. A later analysis removed over 500 highly shared, low-generation-probability nucleotide sequences to deal with suspected cross-contamination and a sequencing artifact. For each public chain, a later analysis derived a clonal expansion index from normalized ranks of inferred template counts within each repertoire. In a later analysis, generation probabilities were computed using a VDJ recombination model fitted to out-of-frame rearrangements, and the results were checked against IGoR. A later analysis scored TCR-TCR, TCR-HLA and TCR-CMV co-occurrence with hypergeometric tests, applying a repertoire-size bias correction to TCR pairs. In a later analysis, false discovery rates were estimated by permuting HLA or CMV assignments 20 times. In a later analysis, co-occurring TCRs were grouped using DBSCAN, and TCRdist sequence similarity was added for clustering within HLA-allele-positive subsets. For co-occurrence clustering, repertoires with fewer than 30,000 or more than 120,000 public chains were excluded, along with four to six repertoires with anomalous nucleotide sharing. TCRdb holds this immuneACCESS table with in-frame rearrangements only. Some clones are missing; in checked studies, unresolved V genes explain under half, and the rest has no known cause. V and J calls and clone size are given by that table; D and trimming were obtained from the DNA. This sample holds some 200,000 clones; about 80% were observed only once. The ten largest clones add up to more than 0.5% of the sample.

Points on this clone: Its antigen is currently not known. Qualities for individual bases were not recorded, and no much larger clone is one base off.

The TCR sequence derives from a woman aged 40 to 55 in good health and CMV-seronegative. The sequenced sample consisted of PBMCs. The sequence links TRBV11-1 to TRBJ2-1, with TRBD2 tentatively as D gene (6 bases match). Read as DNA, the sequence is TGTGCCAGCAGCCCCAAGGGTGGGGGAGGCTCCTACAATGAGCAGTTCTTC. It specifies CASSPKGGGGSYNEQFF.